These 20 T cell receptor beta chains originate from one sample sequenced in a study of blood T cell repertoires in COVID-19 (dated by TCRdb to the early 2020s). The method was the immunoSEQ multiplex PCR assay. TCRdb holds this immuneACCESS table with in-frame rearrangements only. Some clones are missing; in checked studies, unresolved V genes explain under half, and the rest has no known cause. This sample is represented by 50,000 or so clones; approximately 80% of them were singletons. Jointly, the top ten make up approximately 4.9% of the sample. The sequenced material came from peripheral blood. The receptors here all came from a woman aged 55-70 years with acute or convalescent COVID-19.

V and J are TRBV28 and TRBJ2-5; 8 bases fit TRBD1. With 3 bases clipped from V and 4 bases from J, the junction kept 7 bases outside the gene matches. CDR3 length equals 15 residues. The germline gives CDR1 MDHEN, CDR2 SYDVKM. The CDR3 nucleotides read TGTGCCAGCAGTTTCCAGGGGGCGGGCAGAGAGACCCAGTACTTC. Translated, it gives CASSFQGAGRETQYF. The whole variable domain, filled in from reference TRBV28 and TRBJ2-5, reads DVKVTQSSRYLVKRTGEKVFLECVQDMDHENMFWYRQDPGLGLRLIYFSYDVKMKEKGDIPEGYSVSREKKERFSLILESASTNQTSMYLCASSFQGAGRETQYFGPGTRLLVL.

The chain has TRBV9 and TRBJ1-3; D possibly corresponds to TRBD1 (5 bases). Germline V gene data show CDR1 as SGDLS and CDR2 as YYNGEE. V gave up 3 bases and J gave up 0 bases, with 10 bases separating them. This CDR3 spans 15 amino acids. The CDR3 is CASSGQTSSGNTIYF. CDR3 DNA sequence: TGTGCCAGCAGCGGACAGACTTCCTCTGGAAACACCATATATTTT.

This chain connects TRBV6-2 or TRBV6-3 to TRBJ2-2, with 7 nucleotides matching TRBD1. CDR1 MNHEY and CDR2 SVGEGT come from the germline V gene. The length of the CDR3 is 15 residues. V shed 5 bases and J 4 bases; nucleotides not matched to a gene: 7. The CDR3 region has the DNA TGTGCCAGCAGTCACACTAGGGGGCGCACCGGGGAGCTGTTTTTT. Translating gives CASSHTRGRTGELFF.

V and J are TRBV7-9 and TRBJ1-2; 8 bases map to TRBD1. Germline V gene data show CDR1 as SEHNR and CDR2 as FQNEAQ (reference sequence). The CDR3 loop spans 14 amino acids. Unmatched junction bases numbered 6, after V lost 5 bases and J lost 4 bases. The CDR3 spells CASSPTGTGYGYTF. Here the CDR3 DNA reads TGTGCCAGCAGCCCGACCGGGACAGGCTATGGCTACACCTTC.

The V gene is TRBV9, the J gene TRBJ1-4, with TRBD1 as a possible D gene (6 bases). The germline V gene has CDR1 SGDLS and CDR2 YYNGEE. The CDR3 consists of 15 residues. The ends were cut back, 4 bases at V and 7 bases at J, with 17 bases in the middle. In DNA form, the CDR3 reads TGTGCCAGCAGCACCTCAAACAGGGCGGGTGAAAAACTGTTTTTT. Translated, it gives CASSTSNRAGEKLFF.

The rearrangement links TRBV2 to TRBJ2-5; TRBD2 is a possible D gene (6 bases). From germline, CDR1 is SNHLY and CDR2 FYNNEI. This CDR3 is built from 13 residues. V lost 5 bases to trimming and J lost 4 bases, with 11 bases between them. CDR3 in amino acids: CASSLIGRETQYF. The CDR3 DNA follows: TGTGCCAGCAGTCTCATCGGGAGAGAGACCCAGTACTTC. Filled out from reference TRBV2 and TRBJ2-5, the complete variable domain reads EPEVTQTPSHQVTQMGQEVILRCVPISNHLYFYWYRQILGQKVEFLVSFYNNEISEKSEIFDDQFSVERPDGSNFTLKIRSTKLEDSAMYFCASSLIGRETQYFGPGTRLLVL.

The rearrangement joins TRBV24-1 to TRBJ2-3; 9 bases map to TRBD1. Germline lookup yields CDR1 KGHDR and CDR2 SFDVKD. J lost 5 bases, V lost 2 bases, and 4 bases had no gene match. There are 15 residues in the CDR3. CDR3 sequence: CATSDSGQGLDTQYF. The DNA for the CDR3 is TGTGCCACCAGTGATTCGGGACAGGGCTTAGATACGCAGTATTTT.

The sample holds a few counts of this clone. The CDR3, as DNA: TGTGCCAGCAGCTTGGATCCAGGAGGTCTGACTGAAGCTTTCTTT. This gives the protein CASSLDPGGLTEAFF. The genes are TRBV5-6 and TRBJ1-1; D remains ambiguous. The germline V gene has CDR1 SGHDT and CDR2 YYEEEE. The CDR3 is 15 amino acids. Deletions cut 0 bases from V and 5 bases from J, with 14 bases between.

The chain combines TRBV13 with TRBJ2-2; D is unresolved. V lost 5 bases, J lost 4 bases, and 5 bases lay in between. The germline V gene has CDR1 PRHDT and CDR2 FYEKMQ (reference sequence). The CDR3 is made up of 12 amino acids. The CDR3 region has the DNA TGTGCCAGCAGCCACTTCACCGGGGAGCTGTTTTTT. The encoded protein is CASSHFTGELFF.

The chain couples TRBV30 to TRBJ2-3; a weak D match, TRBD2 (6 bases). There are 14 residues in the CDR3. V was shortened by 0 bases and J by 1 base, with 8 bases between the two germline ends. Germline CDR1 GTSNPN, CDR2 SVGIG (reference sequence). This CDR3 is CAWSVRGGTDTQYF. The CDR3 DNA sequence: TGTGCCTGGAGTGTTCGCGGGGGCACAGATACGCAGTATTTT.

The chain has TRBV14 and TRBJ1-1; 8 positions agree with TRBD1. This CDR3 has 15 residues. Germline V CDR1 and CDR2: SGHDN, FVKESK. With V trimmed by 4 bases and J by 6 bases, 10 bases remained unmatched. CDR3 region: CASSRLTGQGPEAFF. The CDR3 DNA sequence: TGTGCCAGCAGCCGCCTAACCGGACAGGGCCCTGAAGCTTTCTTT.

This sequence joins TRBV29-1 and TRBJ1-5, with TRBD1 matching over 9 bases. J was trimmed by 5 bases and V by 6 bases; bases with no gene match: 5. The germline V gene encodes CDR1 SQVTM and CDR2 ANQGSEA. This CDR3 contains 13 residues. CDR3 protein: CSVGTGYYQPQHF. DNA for the CDR3: TGCAGCGTAGGGACAGGGTATTATCAGCCCCAGCATTTT. Supplemented by reference TRBV29-1 and TRBJ1-5, the full variable domain reads SAVISQKPSRDICQRGTSLTIQCQVDSQVTMMFWYRQQPGQSLTLIATANQGSEATYESGFVIDKFPISRPNLTFSTLTVSNMSPEDSSIYLCSVGTGYYQPQHFGDGTRLSIL.

This chain uses TRBV5-6 with TRBJ2-3; 7 positions match TRBD1. V shed 6 bases, J shed 13 bases, and the junction held 11 bases outside the gene matches. Germline V gives CDR1 SGHDT, CDR2 YYEEEE. The length of the CDR3 is 12 residues. The CDR3 reads CASTVGDSSEYF. CDR3 coding DNA: TGTGCCAGCACTGTGGGGGACAGCTCGGAGTATTTT.

V is TRBV20-1 and J is TRBJ2-1, with D unclear. Germline V lookup: CDR1 DFQATT, CDR2 SNEGSKA (reference sequence). The CDR3 is 13 amino acids. The V end was cut by 3 bases, the J end by 6 bases, with 12 bases between. CDR3 sequence reads: CSASLPGLNEQFF. For the CDR3, the DNA is TGCAGTGCTAGTTTGCCGGGTCTCAATGAGCAGTTCTTC.

The chain couples TRBV27 to TRBJ1-1; a possible D gene is TRBD1 (6 bases). CDR3 size: 13 residues. Germline CDR1 MNHEY, CDR2 SMNVEV (reference sequence). Trimming shortened V by 5 bases and J by 4 bases, and 11 bases separated the two germline ends. CDR3 region: CASSLGGVTEAFF. Here the CDR3 DNA reads TGTGCCAGCAGTCTAGGGGGGGTCACTGAAGCTTTCTTT.

This clone was observed a few times. CDR3 sequence: CSASRRGVWGERDSYNEQFF. The CDR3 nucleotides are TGCAGTGCTAGTCGGCGGGGTGTTTGGGGGGAGCGGGACTCCTACAATGAGCAGTTCTTC. V is TRBV20-1 and J is TRBJ2-1; 7 bases line up with TRBD2. The CDR3 spans 20 residues. In germline, CDR1 is DFQATT, CDR2 SNEGSKA (reference sequence). Unmatched junction bases numbered 20, after V lost 3 bases and J lost 0 bases.

The CDR3 reads CASSENSGAYNEQFF. The CDR3 coding sequence is TGTGCCAGCAGCGAAAATAGCGGGGCCTACAATGAGCAGTTCTTC. This rearrangement joins TRBV9 to TRBJ2-1; the match to TRBD2 covers 8 bases. The germline CDR1 and CDR2 sequences are SGDLS and YYNGEE. J lost 2 bases, V lost 3 bases, and 4 bases had no gene match. There are 15 residues in the CDR3.

This chain joins TRBV10-3 and TRBJ1-1; 10 bases are shared with TRBD1. There are 14 residues in the CDR3. Germline loops: CDR1 ENHRY, CDR2 SYGVKD. Trimming cost V 10 bases and J 4 bases; bases outside gene matches: 9. The CDR3 protein is CATKTGTGATEAFF. CDR3 nucleotides: TGTGCCACCAAAACCGGGACAGGGGCCACTGAAGCTTTCTTT.

This clone was observed a few times. The chain employs TRBV18 and TRBJ1-6, with no clear D. The length of the CDR3 is 13 residues. Germline V gives CDR1 KGHSH, CDR2 LQKENI. V was shortened by 3 bases and J by 7 bases, with 7 bases between the two germline ends. The CDR3 is CASSPNGNSPLHF. The CDR3 nucleotides are TGTGCCAGCTCACCCAACGGGAATTCACCCCTCCACTTT. The complete variable domain, with remaining parts taken from reference TRBV18 and TRBJ1-6, reads NAGVMQNPRHLVRRRGQEARLRCSPMKGHSHVYWYRQLPEEGLKFMVYLQKENIIDESGMPKERFSAEFPKEGPSILRIQQVVRGDSAAYFCASSPNGNSPLHFGNGTRLTVT.

J is TRBJ2-1 and V is TRBV5-1, with 8 bases identical to TRBD2. Germline-derived CDR1 and CDR2 are SGHRS and YFSETQ. J lost 0 bases, V lost 1 base, and 3 bases had no gene match. The CDR3 has 16 amino acids. This chain's CDR3 is CASSLPSGSSYNEQFF. DNA for the CDR3: TGCGCCAGCAGCTTGCCTAGCGGGTCCTCCTACAATGAGCAGTTCTTC.